This passage covers 5 T cell receptor beta chains from one sample sequenced in a study of blood T cell repertoires in COVID-19. TCRdb's table, derived via immunoSEQ multiplex PCR, lists solely in-frame clones and lacks some. The sample holds about 15,000 clones, around nine tenths seen once. Sample: peripheral blood. Receptors originate from a human donor in a cohort sampled during active COVID-19.

The rearrangement uses TRBV15 and TRBJ2-6; D possibly corresponds to TRBD1 (5 bases). Trimming shortened V by 0 bases and J by 8 bases, and 11 bases separated the two germline ends. Germline V lookup: CDR1 LNHNV, CDR2 YYDKDF (reference sequence). This CDR3 spans 15 amino acids. The CDR3 DNA is TGTGCCACCAGCAGAGAGACAGCTACGACCAACGTCCTGACTTTC. Amino acids: CATSRETATTNVLTF.

This clone was observed a few times. This chain uses TRBV15 with TRBJ2-1, with TRBD1 matching over 9 bases. Germline V CDR1 and CDR2: LNHNV, YYDKDF (reference sequence). Trimming took 0 bases from V and 7 from J; bases not matched to a gene: 10. This CDR3 contains 17 residues. DNA for the CDR3: TGTGCCACCAGCAGAGATCGGGGACAGGGACAAATAAATGAGCAGTTCTTC. Residues: CATSRDRGQGQINEQFF.

The chain employs TRBV19 and TRBJ2-5, with D perhaps TRBD2 (7 bases). CDR1 LNHDA and CDR2 SQIVND come from the germline V gene (reference sequence). This CDR3 contains 14 residues. V gave up 7 bases and J gave up 5 bases, with 17 bases separating them. CDR3 sequence: CASMGAGVGETQYF. CDR3 in DNA: TGTGCCAGTATGGGGGCGGGAGTGGGGGAGACCCAGTACTTC.

The chain links TRBV7-2 to TRBJ2-1; 9 nucleotides agree with TRBD1. Germline V gene data show CDR1 as SGHTA and CDR2 as FQGNSA. Losses at the gene ends were 7 bases for V and 7 bases for J; bases not matched to a gene: 11. The CDR3 is 15 residues long. This CDR3 is CASTSAGQGRNEQFF. As DNA, the CDR3 is TGTGCCAGCACTTCTGCGGGACAGGGCCGGAATGAGCAGTTCTTC.

The chain recombines TRBV4-3 with TRBJ1-2, with 9 nucleotides matching TRBD1. The V gene end was trimmed by 1 base and the J gene end by 8 bases; junction bases not matched to a gene: 14. The CDR3 runs to 17 residues. Germline CDR1 LGHNA, CDR2 YSLEER. The CDR3 reads CASSQGDRVRSVGGYTF. As DNA, the CDR3 is TGCGCCAGCAGCCAAGGGGACAGGGTACGGTCCGTCGGGGGCTACACCTTC.